Following are 5 T cell receptor beta chains from one sample sequenced in a study of cytomegalovirus exposure and HLA in healthy donors. 13 Jbeta primers and 60 Vbeta primers were used for the PCR. Assay: immunoSEQ multiplex PCR; the TCRdb copy retains only in-frame clones and omits some. The table lists approximately 73,000 clones, roughly 64% of them singletons. The material sequenced was PBMCs. The receptors come from a man younger than 45 in good health and CMV-seropositive.

The chain couples TRBV28 to TRBJ2-5; tentatively, D is TRBD2 (6 bases). The V gene lost 10 bases and the J gene lost 4 bases, with 16 bases spanning the gap. Germline V gene data show CDR1 as MDHEN and CDR2 as SYDVKM. CDR3 length: 13 amino acids. In nucleotides, the CDR3 is TGTGCCACCCTTGTGGCGGGACTAGAGACCCAGTACTTC. Its protein is CATLVAGLETQYF.

This chain joins TRBV6-1 and TRBJ1-6; 11 bases align to TRBD1. The CDR3 consists of 16 residues. Germline CDR1 and CDR2: MNHNS and SASEGT. V shed 4 bases, J shed 6 bases, and the junction held 5 bases outside the gene matches. The CDR3 region has the DNA TGTGCCAGCAGTGCCCAAGGACAGGGGGCTAATTCACCCCTCCACTTT. Residues: CASSAQGQGANSPLHF.

J is TRBJ2-7 and V is TRBV10-3; 9 bases fit TRBD1. This CDR3 has 16 residues. Looked up from germline, CDR1 is ENHRY and CDR2 is SYGVKD. The trim removed 5 bases at V and 4 bases at J, leaving 12 bases unmatched. CDR3 in amino acids: CAISPGGRQGGYEQYF. The CDR3 DNA reads as TGTGCCATCAGTCCCGGAGGTAGACAGGGGGGATACGAGCAGTACTTC.

The chain combines TRBV27 with TRBJ2-2; TRBD2 might be the D (6 bases). Germline V gene data show CDR1 as MNHEY and CDR2 as SMNVEV (reference sequence). Between the trimmed V and J ends, which lost 3 bases and 3 bases, there was a span of 14 bases. The CDR3 is 16 amino acids. The CDR3 protein is CASSFEPSAYTGELFF. CDR3 in DNA: TGTGCCAGCAGTTTCGAGCCTAGCGCTTACACCGGGGAGCTGTTTTTT.

V gene TRBV9 combines with J gene TRBJ2-7; possibly TRBD1 for D (5 bases). In germline, CDR1 is SGDLS, CDR2 YYNGEE. V lost 0 bases and J 2 bases, leaving 18 bases between the germline ends. The CDR3 totals 17 residues. CDR3 nucleotides: TGTGCCAGCAGCGTAGCTACTGGGGCAGGTTATGCCTACGAGCAGTACTTC. Translation: CASSVATGAGYAYEQYF.